The source of this T cell receptor beta chain is a study of regulatory T cells in long-lasting Graves disease. Overall study findings and caveats: Peripheral blood was the sole material, not thyroid tissue. Those with persistent Graves' had less TCR diversity than newly diagnosed patients.

Arm-PCR of CDR3 regions and iRepertoire HTBI primers were the basis on which TCR beta libraries were built. TCRdb called the multiplex PCR reads again in MiXCR, with one record for every CDR3 protein. This repertoire shows more than 450,000 distinct CDR3 sequences, approximately 12% found once; its top ten account for 7.5% to 9%. This clonotype came up many times. What it recognizes is unknown. The time point: newly diagnosed GD, antithyroid drugs for less than 3 months. The authors made the TCR library using RNA they extracted from PBMCs. A further study also used this sample, focusing on T cells in Graves' hyperthyroidism and ophthalmopathy.

The source material was peripheral blood mononuclear cells (PBMCs), sampled at new diagnosis, from a patient treated with antithyroid drugs. This clonotype was sampled from a woman in her twenties or thirties with Graves disease.

The CDR3 sequence: CASSEQGRNTEAFF. As DNA, the CDR3 is TGTGCCAGCAGTGAGCAGGGGCGAAACACTGAAGCTTTCTTT. The V and J genes are TRBV2 and TRBJ1-1; tentatively, D is TRBD1 (6 bases). CDR3 length equals 14 residues. The germline CDR1 and CDR2 sequences are SNHLY and FYNNEI. The ends were cut back, 3 bases at V and 2 bases at J, with 10 bases in the middle.